This T cell receptor beta chain is from a study of control samples from healthy donors and cancer patients. This CDR3 region has 14 residues. The trim removed 1 base at V and 4 bases at J, leaving 1 base unmatched. The V gene's germline CDR1 is SGHAT and CDR2 FQNNGV. The table came from immunoSEQ multiplex PCR; TCRdb's copy has only in-frame clones and leaves some out. The data contain 150,000 to 200,000 clones, 85% to 95% of them singletons. This sequence originates from a woman aged 18-29 years in good health. Sequenced material: blood. V gene TRBV11-2 combines with J gene TRBJ2-7; 10 bases agree with TRBD1. The CDR3 loop reads CASSLGTGGYEQYF. For the CDR3, the DNA is TGTGCCAGCAGCTTAGGGACAGGGGGGTACGAGCAGTACTTC.